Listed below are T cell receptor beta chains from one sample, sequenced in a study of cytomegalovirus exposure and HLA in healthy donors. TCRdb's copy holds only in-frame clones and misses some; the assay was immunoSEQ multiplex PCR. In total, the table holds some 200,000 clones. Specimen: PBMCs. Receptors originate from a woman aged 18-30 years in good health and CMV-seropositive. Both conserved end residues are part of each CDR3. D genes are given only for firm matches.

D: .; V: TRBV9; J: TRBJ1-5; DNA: TGTGCCAGCTCACAGTCGGGGAGCAATCAGCCCCAGCATTTT; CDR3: CASSQSGSNQPQHF
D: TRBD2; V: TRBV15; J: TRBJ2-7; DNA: TGTGCCACCAGCAGAGATTGGCCTAAGGCTAGCGGGGGCCCGACCTACGAGCAGTACTTC; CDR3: CATSRDWPKASGGPTYEQYF
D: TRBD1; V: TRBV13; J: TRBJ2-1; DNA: TGTGCCAGCAGCTTGATCCTTAGACAAGGACAGGGGACCTCCAATGAGCAGTTCTTC; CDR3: CASSLILRQGQGTSNEQFF
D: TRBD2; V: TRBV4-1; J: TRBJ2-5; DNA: TGCGCCAGCAGCCAAGATCAGGAGACTAGCGGGGGAAAGACCCAGTACTTC; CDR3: CASSQDQETSGGKTQYF
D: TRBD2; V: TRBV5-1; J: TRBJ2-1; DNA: TGCGCCAGCAGCTGGGGGGGGGAGCAGTTCTTC; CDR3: CASSWGGEQFF
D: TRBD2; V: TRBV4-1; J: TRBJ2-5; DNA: TGCGCCAGCAGCCAAGGATTAGCGGGAGGGATGGGCTCGGAGACCCAGTACTTC; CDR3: CASSQGLAGGMGSETQYF
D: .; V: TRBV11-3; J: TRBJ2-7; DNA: TGTGCCAGCAGGAGACGGACGACAGACTCCTACGAGCAGTACTTC; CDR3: CASRRRTTDSYEQYF
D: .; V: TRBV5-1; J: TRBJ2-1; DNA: TGCGCCAGCAGCTTGGGGCCCGAGCAGTTCTTC; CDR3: CASSLGPEQFF
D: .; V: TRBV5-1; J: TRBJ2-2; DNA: TGCGCCAGCAGCTTCCCGGGGTCCGGGGAGCTGTTTTTT; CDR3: CASSFPGSGELFF
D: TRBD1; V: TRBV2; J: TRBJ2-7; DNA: TGTGCCAGCAGCGTCGGGACAGGGGGCGAGCAGTACTTC; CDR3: CASSVGTGGEQYF
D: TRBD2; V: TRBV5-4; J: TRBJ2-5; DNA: TGTGCCAGCACCACAACTAGCGGGGGAGGAGAGACCCAGTACTTC; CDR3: CASTTTSGGGETQYF